The TCR beta chain described here comes from a study of T-cell memory formation after mild COVID-19. Study-wide findings and caveats: Several responding clones turned up in pre-infection memory, indicating that cross-reactive memory may have taken part.

A single record per CDR3 protein comes from TCRdb applying MiXCR to the 5' RACE reads. This table has tens of thousands of distinct CDR3 sequences, roughly a sixth appearing once. This CDR3 spans 16 amino acids. Trimming removed 3 bases from V and 4 bases from J; junction bases left unmatched: 6. Looked up from germline, CDR1 is MGHRA and CDR2 is YSYEKL. This clonotype came up a few times. Its antigen remains unidentified. V is TRBV4-1 and J is TRBJ2-3, with TRBD2 matching 11 bases. Sequenced material: PBMCs or a T cell subset sorted from them (not recorded which). The receptor was derived from an adult woman who had mild COVID-19 (a few samples of this study predate the infection). Cell type and time point are not known. The CDR3 loop is CASSHTGLADSDTQYF. The CDR3 nucleotides read TGCGCCAGCAGCCACACGGGACTAGCGGATTCAGATACGCAGTATTTT.